This TCR beta chain was recorded in a study of blood T cell repertoires in COVID-19. Study overall: The origin of the acute and convalescent COVID-19 samples was the United States, Italy and Spain.

In terms of age and location, participants ranged from roughly 18 to 95 years and lived in about two dozen US areas. Participants reported their clinical history, and cohort assignment relied on those reports. Exposed study participants had met a COVID-19 case within 2 weeks before entry. The V end lost 6 bases, the J end lost 1 base, and 9 bases lay between the germline ends. There are 13 residues in the CDR3. Clones were sequenced by immunoSEQ multiplex PCR, and TCRdb holds only the in-frame ones, with some missing. The sample has hundreds of thousands of clones, 83% seen once; the top ten hold 3.6%. As to this clone: Other DNA sequences in the same sample also yield this CDR3.

This rearrangement joins TRBV12-3 or TRBV12-4 to TRBJ1-1; TRBD1 might be the D (6 bases). Specimen: PBMCs or T cells enriched from blood (not recorded which). This clonotype was sampled from a middle-aged woman who had been exposed to COVID-19. The DNA of the CDR3 is TGTGCCAGCAGCTTACAGGGGAACACTGAAGCTTTCTTT. This codes for CASSLQGNTEAFF.